This is a list of T cell receptor beta chains from one sample in a study of early T cells in non-severe SARS-CoV-2 infection. One entry per CDR3 protein, called by TCRdb with MiXCR from the 5' RACE reads. The sample lists 60,000 to 75,000 distinct CDR3 sequences, roughly an eighth occurring once. The material was whole blood, obtained at baseline. The source of these receptors is an adult who was a healthcare worker with PCR-confirmed SARS-CoV-2 infection or an uninfected control (not recorded which). The CDR3 runs from the conserved cysteine through the conserved F or W. The order of the fields is V gene, J gene, D gene, clone size, CDR3 DNA, CDR3 protein. The D gene is left open where the match is weak. Clone size is stated in some rows and not others, as once, few, many or a class when expanded.

>TRBV7-2|TRBJ1-5|-|medium-sized
TGTGCCAGCAGTTTCACCCGTAGGCAGCCCCAGCATTTT
CASSFTRRQPQHF
>TRBV21-1|TRBJ2-7|-|few
TGTGCCAGCAGCAAAGAAGGGGACTACGAGCAGTACTTC
CASSKEGDYEQYF
>TRBV11-2|TRBJ2-3|-|few
TGTGCCAGTGGCACAGGAATCACAGATACGCAGTATTTT
CASGTGITDTQYF
>TRBV4-2|TRBJ1-1|-|few
TGTGCCAGCAGCCAAGAAGATCACGTGGGCACTGAAGCTTTCTTT
CASSQEDHVGTEAFF
>TRBV10-3|TRBJ2-3|-|many
TGTGCCATCAGTGAGTCCACAGGGCCCACAGATACGCAGTATTTT
CAISESTGPTDTQYF
>TRBV7-8|TRBJ1-1|TRBD1|few
TGTGCCAGCAGCAAATCGACAGGGGGGATAATGAACACTGAAGCTTTCTTT
CASSKSTGGIMNTEAFF
>TRBV19|TRBJ1-1|-|few
TGTGCCAGTAGTCTCAGGGTTTCAACTGAAGCTTTCTTT
CASSLRVSTEAFF
>TRBV5-1|TRBJ1-1|-|few
TGCGCCAGCAGCGACCCACAGGACAGCCCGGGCACTGAAGCTTTCTTT
CASSDPQDSPGTEAFF
>TRBV7-3|TRBJ1-3|TRBD1|-
TGTGCCAGCAGCTTACTTCGTTTTTCGGGACAGACGATACTCAGCTCTGGAAACACCATATATTTT
CASSLLRFSGQTILSSGNTIYF
>TRBV4-1|TRBJ1-6|TRBD1|few
TGCGCCAGCAGCCAGGAGACAGGGGGCGGGTATAATTCACCCCTCCACTTT
CASSQETGGGYNSPLHF
>TRBV29-1|TRBJ2-1|TRBD2|few
TGCAGCGTTGAACGGACTAGCGGGAGGAATGAGCAGTTCTTC
CSVERTSGRNEQFF
>TRBV11-2|TRBJ2-7|TRBD1|many
TGTGCCAGCAGCTTCGGGACAGTCGTGTACGAGCAGTACTTC
CASSFGTVVYEQYF
>TRBV7-9|TRBJ2-7|-|-
TGTGCCAGCAGCTTAGCCTCCGGAGCCTACGAGCAGTACTTC
CASSLASGAYEQYF
>TRBV9|TRBJ1-1|-|-
TGTGCCAGCAGTTACGGGGTGAACACTGAAGCTTTCTTT
CASSYGVNTEAFF
>TRBV29-1|TRBJ2-2|TRBD2|many
TGCAGCGTCGCCAGCCTAGCGGGAGGGTACACCGGGGAGCTGTTTTTT
CSVASLAGGYTGELFF
>TRBV16|TRBJ2-7|TRBD1|many
TGTGCCAGCAGCCATCAGACAGGGTACGAGCAGTACTTC
CASSHQTGYEQYF
>TRBV7-2|TRBJ2-7|-|-
TGTGCCAGCAGCTTACGAGGGAACTACGAGCAGTACTTC
CASSLRGNYEQYF
>TRBV7-9|TRBJ2-1|-|few
TGTGCCAGCTCGCCCGAGAGGGAGCAGTTCTTC
CASSPEREQFF
>TRBV4-3|TRBJ2-7|-|-
TGCGCCAGCAGCCAAGAAAGGCAGAGCAACACCTACGAGCAGTACTTC
CASSQERQSNTYEQYF
>TRBV20-1|TRBJ2-5|TRBD2|-
TGCAGTGCTGCAGCCCTAGCGGGAGAGACCCAGTACTTC
CSAAALAGETQYF
>TRBV7-2|TRBJ2-1|TRBD2|many
TGTGCCAGCAGCTTAGTAGCGGGAGGGAGCTCCTACAATGAGCAGTTCTTC
CASSLVAGGSSYNEQFF
>TRBV7-2|TRBJ2-2|-|-
TGTGCCAGCAGCTTGGGACCTGCGAACACCGGGGAGCTGTTTTTT
CASSLGPANTGELFF
>TRBV30|TRBJ2-7|-|few
TGTGCCTGGACGCCCGCCGGGATGCTCTACGAGCAGTACTTC
CAWTPAGMLYEQYF
>TRBV12-3/TRBV12-4|TRBJ2-7|TRBD1|-
TGTGCCAGCAGTTTACCCTCCGGGACAGGGACCTACGAGCAGTACTTC
CASSLPSGTGTYEQYF
>TRBV20-1|TRBJ1-4|-|-
TGCAGTGCAGCCGAATACAATGAAAAACTGTTTTTT
CSAAEYNEKLFF
>TRBV18|TRBJ2-1|TRBD2|-
TGTGCCAGCTCCCAAATACCGGGACTAGATGAGCAGTTCTTC
CASSQIPGLDEQFF
>TRBV12-3/TRBV12-4|TRBJ2-7|-|many
TGTGCCAGCAGTTTAGCGCTCGTTAAAGGCCACGAGCAGTACTTC
CASSLALVKGHEQYF
>TRBV5-1|TRBJ2-3|-|-
TGCGCCAGCAGCTTGATGGCCCATAGCACAGATACGCAGTATTTT
CASSLMAHSTDTQYF
>TRBV7-9|TRBJ1-1|-|-
TGTGCCAGCACCCCCCTCCCGAACACTGAAGCTTTCTTT
CASTPLPNTEAFF
>TRBV7-9|TRBJ2-3|-|-
TGTGCCAGCAGCTTATCCATTCGCACAGATACGCAGTATTTT
CASSLSIRTDTQYF
>TRBV11-1|TRBJ1-1|-|many
TGTGCCAGCAGCTTAGATCAGGGAACGAACACTGAAGCTTTCTTT
CASSLDQGTNTEAFF
>TRBV30|TRBJ1-2|-|-
TGTGCCTGGAGCGGGGGTAACTATGGCTACACCTTC
CAWSGGNYGYTF
>TRBV6-6|TRBJ2-1|TRBD2|few
TGTGCCAGCAGTTACCCGACTAGCGTGTCCTACAATGAGCAGTTCTTC
CASSYPTSVSYNEQFF
>TRBV3-1|TRBJ2-1|TRBD2|few
TGTGCCAGCAGCTTCCGACTAGCGGCGCTCAATGAGCAGTTCTTC
CASSFRLAALNEQFF
>TRBV24-1|TRBJ2-1|-|many
TGTGCCACCAGTGATGTTGTTCCGGGAAATGAGCAGTTCTTC
CATSDVVPGNEQFF
>TRBV28|TRBJ2-3|-|-
TGTGCCAGCAGTTCCCTGGGCGAGAAATATGGCACAGATACGCAGTATTTT
CASSSLGEKYGTDTQYF
>TRBV2|TRBJ2-7|TRBD2|-
TGTGCCAGCGAAGGGACTACCCGATACGAGCAGTACTTC
CASEGTTRYEQYF